This note documents a single T cell receptor (beta chain) sequence. The antigen remains undetermined. The data stem from a study of T cell repertoires in cytomegalovirus infection. Each CDR3 protein is one row after TCRdb ran MiXCR on the reads. The sample records under 450,000 distinct CDR3 sequences, about 35% being singletons. J was trimmed by 2 bases and V by 6 bases; bases with no gene match: 5. The germline gives CDR1 MNHNY, CDR2 SVGAGI (reference sequence). This CDR3 has 15 residues. J is TRBJ2-7 and V is TRBV6-6, with 12 bases fitting TRBD2. Sequencing was performed on cultured PBMCs, taken from culture after CMV antigen stimulation. The receptor's source is a human donor in good health (CMV status not recorded). Some clones in this sample may be carry-over from other donors' samples. CDR3 DNA sequence: TGTGCCAGCAGCCGGCTAGCGGGAGGGGCCTACGAGCAGTACGTC. Translation gives CASSRLAGGAYEQYV.